A single sample is the source of the 30 T cell receptor beta chains below, sequenced in a study of graft-versus-host responses after intestinal transplantation. The data were produced by immunoSEQ multiplex PCR, yet TCRdb's version contains in-frame clones alone and is incomplete. Found here are tens of thousands of clones, approximately 95% of them singletons; the top ten hold under 7.5%. This sample comprised PBMCs, obtained about 790 days after a first intestinal transplant, on the day of a second. These TCRs come from a human patient who received an intestinal transplant, so some T cells may come from the graft donor.

With regard to this clone: Its ends do not fully match the called genes, so a read error is possible. The sample holds other DNA sequences that translate to the same CDR3. The chain uses TRBV9 and TRBJ2-1; 9 nucleotides line up with TRBD2. Germline V gene lookup returns CDR1 SGDLS and CDR2 YYNGEE. The CDR3 is 18 residues long. The CDR3 nucleotides read TGCGCCAGCAGCGATAGGGGGGGTAGCGGGAGCTCCTACAATGAGCAGTTCTTC. This sequence encodes CASSDRGGSGSSYNEQFF. Full variable domain (remainder filled in from reference TRBV9 and TRBJ2-1): DSGVTQTPKHLITATGQRVTLRCSPRSGDLSVYWYQQSLDQGLQFLIQYYNGEERAKGNILERFSAQQFPDLHSELNLSSLELGDSALYFCASSDRGGSGSSYNEQFFGPGTRLTVL.

The chain joins TRBV9 to TRBJ2-1, with 7 nucleotides matching TRBD2. The germline V gene has CDR1 SGDLS and CDR2 YYNGEE. J was trimmed by 7 bases and V by 6 bases; bases with no gene match: 7. This CDR3 contains 13 residues. The CDR3 DNA is TGTGCCAGCAACAACCTGGGGGGGAATGAGCAGTTCTTC. This sequence encodes CASNNLGGNEQFF.

The CDR3 DNA reads as TGTGCCAGCATCAAAGCCGGGACAGGTACCGCCGAGCAGTACTTC. Translated, it gives CASIKAGTGTAEQYF. The gene calls are TRBV5-6 and TRBJ2-7; 8 bases line up with TRBD1. Germline V gene data show CDR1 as SGHDT and CDR2 as YYEEEE. Trimming took 6 bases from V and 6 from J; bases not matched to a gene: 14. This CDR3 comprises 15 residues.

This clone was observed once. The V gene is TRBV1, the J gene TRBJ2-3; the table's TRBD2 call for D was not verified on the DNA. TRBV1 is classified as a pseudogene. The CDR3 length is 20 residues. CDR3 coding DNA: TGCACCAGCAGCCAGCAAGAAAGACTAGCGGGAGGTGTGAGGACAGATACGCAGTATTTT. Protein product: CTSSQQERLAGGVRTDTQYF.

The chain joins TRBV6-6 to TRBJ2-1; 8 bases agree with TRBD2. Trimming took 8 bases from V and 4 from J; bases not matched to a gene: 10. Germline values: CDR1 MNHNY, CDR2 SVGAGI (reference sequence). The CDR3 has 15 residues. CDR3: CASGPSGSRYNEQFF. CDR3 coding DNA: TGTGCCAGCGGACCCAGCGGGAGTCGTTACAATGAGCAGTTCTTC.

The V and J genes are TRBV18 and TRBJ2-1; 14 nucleotides match TRBD2. The germline gives CDR1 KGHSH, CDR2 LQKENI. The V and J ends lost 3 bases and 14 bases, in that order; junction bases with no gene match: 30. There are 22 residues in the CDR3. DNA of the CDR3: TGTGCCAGCTCACCCCTGTTCAGCATATCGGGACTAGCGGGAGAGGGGGAGCTGGAGGAGTTCTTC. Its translation: CASSPLFSISGLAGEGELEEFF.

The DNA of the CDR3 is TGTGCCAGCAGTTTATTAGGCGGTAACACTGAAGCTTTCTTT. Amino acid sequence: CASSLLGGNTEAFF. This chain joins TRBV27 and TRBJ1-1, with D unclear. Germline CDR1 MNHEY, CDR2 SMNVEV (reference sequence). V lost 1 base and J 2 bases, leaving 8 bases between the germline ends. This CDR3 has 14 amino acids.

The chain joins TRBV7-8 to TRBJ1-5, with a possible D match to TRBD1 (5 bases). The CDR3 contains 17 residues. CDR1 and CDR2 from the germline V gene are SGHVS and FQNEAQ. The ends were cut back, 5 bases at V and 0 bases at J, with 17 bases in the middle. The CDR3 loop reads CASSRQRRSDSNQPQHF. The CDR3 nucleotides read TGTGCCAGCAGCCGACAGCGAAGGTCCGATAGCAATCAGCCCCAGCATTTT.

The chain recombines TRBV5-1 with TRBJ2-3; D ambiguous. Germline V gene sequence: CDR1 SGHRS, CDR2 YFSETQ. Trimming removed 6 bases at V and 2 bases at J, with 4 bases between. The CDR3 contains 11 residues. The CDR3 reads CASNNTDTQYF. CDR3 sequence (DNA): TGCGCCAGCAACAACACAGATACGCAGTATTTT.

The chain has TRBV19 and TRBJ2-5, with 7 bases matching TRBD1. The CDR3 consists of 16 residues. The J segment lost 5 bases and the V segment lost 5 bases, leaving 14 bases of the junction unmatched. CDR1 is LNHDA, CDR2 SQIVND, per germline (reference sequence). The CDR3: CASSPRTGLIVETQYF. The CDR3 region has the DNA TGTGCCAGTAGTCCTCGGACAGGCCTAATAGTGGAGACCCAGTACTTC.

The chain is built from TRBV5-6 and TRBJ2-3; TRBD2 matches 7 bases. Germline-derived CDR1 and CDR2 are SGHDT and YYEEEE. V was pared by 3 bases and J by 2 bases, with 12 bases of the junction left unmatched. The CDR3 runs to 17 residues. This chain's CDR3 is CASSWRSSGPPTDTQYF. CDR3 DNA: TGTGCCAGCAGCTGGCGGTCTAGCGGACCCCCCACAGATACGCAGTATTTT.

This sequence joins TRBV29-1 and TRBJ2-5; D not certain. The germline gives CDR1 SQVTM, CDR2 ANQGSEA. V was shortened by 6 bases and J by 4 bases, with 9 bases between the two germline ends. The CDR3 is made up of 11 amino acids. CDR3 protein: CSVNPLETQYF. The DNA of the CDR3 is TGCAGCGTGAACCCCTTAGAGACCCAGTACTTC.

The chain recombines TRBV19 with TRBJ1-1; 7 nucleotides agree with TRBD1. V was pared by 5 bases and J by 7 bases, with 10 bases of the junction left unmatched. The CDR3 totals 14 residues. Looked up from germline, CDR1 is LNHDA and CDR2 is SQIVND (reference sequence). CDR3 nucleotides: TGTGCCAGTAGTTGGGACAGCTTAGGGGTTGAAGCTTTCTTT. Encoded protein: CASSWDSLGVEAFF.

The V call is TRBV2, the J call TRBJ2-1, with D hard to call. V lost 5 bases and J lost 8, with 25 bases in between. Germline V gives CDR1 SNHLY, CDR2 FYNNEI. This CDR3 contains 17 residues. DNA of the CDR3: TGTGCCAGCAGTCTGGCCCGGCGGATCCGCCCCAGCGATGAGCAGTTCTTC. It codes for CASSLARRIRPSDEQFF.

The chain couples TRBV28 to TRBJ1-5; 7 bases match TRBD1. This CDR3 is 12 amino acids long. V gave up 10 bases and J gave up 5 bases; unmatched junction bases: 5. Per germline, CDR1 MDHEN and CDR2 SYDVKM. The CDR3 DNA sequence: TGTGCCATCCAGGGGGAGGATCAGCCCCAGCATTTT. As protein: CAIQGEDQPQHF.

This clone was seen only once. This CDR3 is CASSETGTNEQFF. The CDR3 bases are TGTGCCAGCAGTGAAACAGGGACGAATGAGCAGTTCTTC. The J gene is TRBJ2-1, the V gene TRBV2; D possibly corresponds to TRBD1 (6 bases). The CDR3 is made up of 13 amino acids. Germline CDR1 is SNHLY and CDR2 is FYNNEI. V was shortened by 2 bases and J by 7 bases, with 9 bases between the two germline ends.

In its sample, this clone was seen once. The chain couples TRBV1 to TRBJ2-5; TRBD1 is the table's D call, not checked against the DNA. TRBV1 is assigned pseudogene status. This CDR3 has 20 residues. The CDR3: CTSSQMKDRGRAGAQETQYF. The CDR3 DNA reads TGCACCAGCAGCCAAATGAAGGACAGGGGGCGCGCGGGGGCCCAAGAGACCCAGTACTTC.

The chain joins TRBV4-2 to TRBJ2-5; D is unclear. The CDR3 sequence is 13 residues long. Trimming took off 4 bases at V and 4 bases at J, with 10 bases between the two ends. Germline-derived CDR1 and CDR2 are LGHNA and YNFKEQ. This chain's CDR3 is CASSRYRAETQYF. The CDR3 DNA reads as TGTGCCAGCAGCCGGTATAGGGCAGAGACCCAGTACTTC.

The chain has TRBV13 and TRBJ2-7; 8 positions match TRBD1. V was clipped by 7 bases and J by 5 bases; unmatched bases: 7. The CDR3 is 13 residues long. Per the germline V gene, CDR1 is PRHDT and CDR2 is FYEKMQ (reference sequence). The CDR3 protein is CASTKDRDHEQYF. CDR3 nucleotides: TGTGCCAGCACGAAGGACAGGGACCACGAGCAGTACTTC.

The CDR3 DNA follows: TGTGCCAGCAGGGTGTCAGGTGATAGCAATCAGCCCCAGCATTTT. Its translation is CASRVSGDSNQPQHF. The rearrangement joins TRBV6-5 to TRBJ1-5, with unresolved D. CDR1 and CDR2 (germline): MNHEY, SVGAGI. The CDR3 is 15 residues long. Trimming cost V 6 bases and J 0 bases, with 12 bases left between them.

This clone was found once. The gene calls are TRBV7-8 and TRBJ2-5; D ambiguous. The CDR3 has 15 residues. CDR1 is SGHVS and CDR2 is FQNEAQ in the germline V gene. V shed 2 bases and J shed 5 bases, with 15 bases lying between them. The CDR3 nucleotides read TGTGCCAGCAGCTTACTCCTGCTAGATGGGGAGACCCAGTACTTC. Its translation: CASSLLLLDGETQYF. Looking up the rest from reference TRBV7-8 and TRBJ2-5 gives the full variable domain: GAGVSQSPRYKVAKRGQDVALRCDPISGHVSLFWYQQALGQGPEFLTYFQNEAQLDKSGLPSDRFFAERPEGSVSTLKIQRTQQEDSAVYLCASSLLLLDGETQYFGPGTRLLVL.

The rearrangement joins TRBV18 to TRBJ1-6; no definite D call. Looked up from germline, CDR1 is KGHSH and CDR2 is LQKENI. With 0 bases removed from V and 0 bases from J, the gap between germline ends came to 9 bases. CDR3 length: 17 residues. CDR3 region: CASSPPGADSYNSPLHF. The CDR3 bases are TGTGCCAGCTCACCACCAGGAGCTGACTCCTATAATTCACCCCTCCACTTT.

The chain employs TRBV7-6 and TRBJ2-1; D is ambiguous. CDR3 length: 17 amino acids. Trimming left V 6 bases short and J 0 bases short, with 18 bases between. Per the germline V gene, CDR1 is SGHVS and CDR2 is FNYEAQ. This CDR3 reads CASRSRPLISSYNEQFF. The CDR3 region has the DNA TGTGCCAGCAGATCCCGGCCACTGATCAGCTCCTACAATGAGCAGTTCTTC. The full variable domain, rest sourced from reference TRBV7-6 and TRBJ2-1, is GAGVSQSPRYKVTKRGQDVALRCDPISGHVSLYWYRQALGQGPEFLTYFNYEAQQDKSGLPNDRFSAERPEGSISTLTIQRTEQRDSAMYRCASRSRPLISSYNEQFFGPGTRLTVL.

The chain couples TRBV2 to TRBJ1-1; D remains ambiguous. The CDR3 sequence is 13 residues long. V dropped 4 bases and J dropped 0 bases, with 6 bases sitting between them. Germline-derived CDR1 and CDR2 are SNHLY and FYNNEI. CDR3 nucleotides: TGTGCCAGCAGTGCCGAGATGAACACTGAAGCTTTCTTT. This gives the protein CASSAEMNTEAFF.

The chain joins TRBV9 to TRBJ2-2, with TRBD2 matching 7 bases. This CDR3 comprises 14 residues. CDR1 is SGDLS, CDR2 YYNGEE, per germline. V trimming: 7 bases; J trimming: 2 bases; junction bases outside the gene matches: 5. The CDR3 DNA follows: TGTGCCAGCGGGCGGGGGAAAAACACCGGGGAGCTGTTTTTT. This sequence encodes CASGRGKNTGELFF.

The rearrangement links TRBV5-1 to TRBJ1-3; no clear D. Germline V gene data show CDR1 as SGHRS and CDR2 as YFSETQ. V shed 0 bases and J shed 2 bases, with 9 bases lying between them. The CDR3 is 15 residues long. The CDR3 reads CASSLDLQAGNTIYF. CDR3 in DNA: TGCGCCAGCAGCTTGGATCTCCAGGCTGGAAACACCATATATTTT.

This chain uses TRBV5-1 with TRBJ2-7, with TRBD2 matching over 8 bases. CDR3 length: 15 residues. V lost 0 bases, J lost 4 bases, and 6 bases stayed unmatched. Looked up from germline, CDR1 is SGHRS and CDR2 is YFSETQ. The CDR3 region has the DNA TGCGCCAGCAGCTTGGGGTCGGGAGGGCGTTACGAGCAGTACTTC. Protein product: CASSLGSGGRYEQYF.

This CDR3 reads CASSLDLRAGYTF. For the CDR3, the DNA is TGTGCCAGCAGCTTAGATCTTCGGGCGGGCTACACCTTC. V and J are TRBV7-2 and TRBJ1-2; no firm D call. Deletions cut 1 base from V and 8 bases from J, with 11 bases between. This CDR3 contains 13 residues. Germline V CDR1 and CDR2: SGHTA, FQGNSA.

The chain uses TRBV5-1 and TRBJ2-5; D may be TRBD1 or TRBD2 (6 bases each). V lost 0 bases and J lost 7, with 7 bases in between. Germline CDR1 and CDR2: SGHRS and YFSETQ. The CDR3 has 12 amino acids. The CDR3 protein is CASSLEGGTQYF. In DNA, the CDR3 is TGCGCCAGCAGCTTGGAGGGGGGGACCCAGTACTTC.

The chain links TRBV7-3 to TRBJ2-5, with 10 bases lining up with TRBD2. The CDR3 runs to 15 residues. The junction had 6 bases not matched to a gene; V was cut back by 4 bases and J by 4 bases. Germline CDR1 reads SGHTA; CDR2 reads FQGTGA. The CDR3 loop reads CASSSSGRARETQYF. CDR3 in DNA: TGTGCCAGCAGCTCGAGCGGGAGGGCCAGAGAGACCCAGTACTTC.